This T cell receptor beta chain appears in the sequencing data of a study of blood T cell repertoires in COVID-19. The overall study: Specimens from acute and convalescent COVID-19 originated in the United States, Italy and Spain.

The CDR3 sequence is 14 residues long. Germline CDR1 SGDLS, CDR2 YYNGEE. Trimming shortened V by 0 bases and J by 0 bases, and 6 bases separated the two germline ends. Sequenced by immunoSEQ multiplex PCR; TCRdb stores in-frame clones only, minus some. The table shows 200,000 to 250,000 clones, with about nine tenths occurring only once. The gene calls are TRBV9 and TRBJ1-1; D ambiguous. The sequence derives from a woman aged 55-75 years with acute or convalescent COVID-19. What was sequenced was peripheral blood. CDR3 nucleotide sequence: TGTGCCAGCAGCGTAGGCAGTATGAACACTGAAGCTTTCTTT. Protein: CASSVGSMNTEAFF.